This T cell receptor beta chain was sequenced during a study of CD8+ T cells in alopecia areata. Whole-study context: In an open-label trial, patients got 5 to 10 mg tofacitinib twice daily.

RNA, once extracted, was reverse transcribed into cDNA for use as the sequencing template. Libraries were prepared by immunoSEQ multiplex PCR; TCRdb keeps only in-frame clonotypes and omits some of them. The sample has about 200,000 clones, around 62% seen once. V was pared by 2 bases and J by 7 bases, with 5 bases of the junction left unmatched. The CDR3 is 15 residues long. Germline values: CDR1 KGHSH, CDR2 LQKENI. It was from alopecia areata patients that lesional scalp punch biopsies and peripheral blood were collected. Sorting from PBMCs produced CD4+ and CD8+ T cells. This clone was seen a handful of times. Antigen specificity is unknown. General observations from the study: The study found higher clonality in lesional than normal scalp, especially in alopecia totalis/universalis.

This sample comprised CD4+ T cells sorted from blood, obtained at week 0. This clonotype originated in a human donor with alopecia areata. V gene TRBV18 combines with J gene TRBJ2-1; 10 nucleotides match TRBD2. CDR3 sequence (DNA): TGTGCCAGCTCACCAGAGCGGGGGGGCCGGAATGAGCAGTTCTTC. Amino acid sequence: CASSPERGGRNEQFF.